This T cell receptor (beta chain) was captured in a study of identical twins. Unique molecular identifiers were in the cDNA, with template-switch universal primer binding. MiXCR, applied by TCRdb to the 5' RACE reads, yields one record per CDR3 protein. Of approximately 690,000 distinct CDR3 sequences in the sample, around 5.7% were seen once. This clonotype occurred many times. The germline V and J ends were trimmed by 3 bases and 5 bases, with 8 bases remaining between them. Per germline, CDR1 MNHEY and CDR2 SMNVEV (reference sequence). The CDR3 is made up of 12 amino acids. The V call is TRBV27, the J call TRBJ2-7; D gene uncertain. This receptor was identified in a man between 18 and 29 years old in good health. The sequencing input was naive T cells sorted from blood. The DNA of the CDR3 is TGTGCCAGCAGTTTGTGGGGAAACGAGCAGTACTTC. This sequence encodes CASSLWGNEQYF.